Listed below are T cell receptor beta chains from one sample, sequenced in a study of T cell repertoires in cytomegalovirus infection. Which antigens these TCRs recognize remains unknown. In TCRdb, the reads were re-called with MiXCR into one record per CDR3 protein. The sample shows approximately 770,000 distinct CDR3 sequences, about 29% of them seen only once. Sequences were derived from cultured CD8+ T cells from PBMCs, sampled from culture after CMV antigen stimulation. The source is a human donor in good health (CMV status not recorded). Some clones in this sample may be carry-over from other donors' samples. CDR3s include the opening cysteine and the closing phenylalanine or tryptophan. A D gene is named only where the DNA matches it firmly.

.	TRBV6-1	CASVIVSGRAFF
TRBD2	TRBV6-1	CASSGGSGVISAKNIQYF
.	TRBV7-9	CASSWTGRDTGELFF
.	TRBV6-1	CASRGRGAFF
TRBD1	TRBV19	CASSPRDRGRFLYGYTF
.	TRBV6-2/TRBV6-3	CASSYPQGAPPYNEQFF
TRBD1	TRBV7-9	CASSQDRVQETQYF
.	TRBV6-6	CASTLQENQPQHF
.	TRBV5-1	CASSLEVAEDTQYF
.	TRBV28	CASSPEGRGEAFF
TRBD1	TRBV24-1	CATAGQGNTEAFF
.	TRBV28	CASSLGTTGSQPQHF
TRBD2	TRBV7-6	CASSPQLAGGRNEQFF
TRBD2	TRBV20-1	CSATDRGTSGVLKETQYF
.	TRBV7-8	CASSPGSTQYF
TRBD2	TRBV6-1	CASISSSGRTDTQYF
TRBD1	TRBV11-3	CASSSRQGSSYNEQFF
.	TRBV2	CASSHRGYTF
TRBD2	TRBV7-6	CTSSLALRPSGGQKTQYF
TRBD1	TRBV19	CASSWDRGHYEQFF
.	TRBV7-4	CASSSSPGHLRTEAFF
.	TRBV5-4	CASSRGGLREAFF
.	TRBV2	CASILSPGYGYTF
.	TRBV5-6	CASSLGRPQDTQYF
TRBD2	TRBV2	CASSWTSEPYNEQFF
TRBD1	TRBV7-6	CASSLFRPQGKKGAEAFF
TRBD1	TRBV9	CASSVGDRVPIKYGYTF
TRBD1	TRBV12-3/TRBV12-4	CASSQPGQGLDEQFF
TRBD1	TRBV12-3/TRBV12-4	CASIRTGISNEQFF
.	TRBV7-8	CASSLIPGGEVTEAFF
TRBD1	TRBV5-6	CASSPDRGPGDTEAFF
.	TRBV9	CASSPATSNTEAFF
.	TRBV14	CASSQEGRGPQYF
.	TRBV6-4	CASSDAGTAGELFF
.	TRBV7-6	CASSYSPPEAFF
.	TRBV12-3/TRBV12-4	CASSLAWPPSSGANVLTF
.	TRBV27	CASSPQQGLDGYTF
.	TRBV29-1	CSVEDRGQNYGYTF
.	TRBV6-5	CASSYLGQGDTEAFF
TRBD1	TRBV4-1	CASSQEGQGLDVNTEAFF
.	TRBV7-6	CASSFSRGVYNEQFF
.	TRBV28	CASSLGDRPSTDTQYF
.	TRBV7-9	CASSSPREWVRETQYF
.	TRBV7-9	CASSPPMEHNEQFF
.	TRBV7-2	CASSLLASSYNSPLHF
TRBD1	TRBV10-3	CAITGQGADEQFF
TRBD1	TRBV2	CASTEGQGDQPQHF
.	TRBV5-4	CASSLLPQGQPQHF
.	TRBV7-8	CASSIGTNSYNEQFF
.	TRBV7-6	CASSHDKQGDGNTEAFF
TRBD1	TRBV11-2	CASSSTYRGRTYTNYGYTF
.	TRBV19	CASSIPTIQPQHF
.	TRBV6-1	CAGSPFTGELFF
.	TRBV6-5	CASSYSRDTQETQYF
.	TRBV5-6	CASSSPGGSFYNEQFF
.	TRBV6-1	CASLSWLNFEAQYF
.	TRBV25-1	CASNRFGGSDTQYF